These 13 T cell receptor beta chains share one sample of origin, sequenced in a study of T cell repertoires in cytomegalovirus infection. These receptors have no known antigen. Each CDR3 protein gets one entry after TCRdb re-called the reads with MiXCR. This table holds roughly 120,000 distinct CDR3 sequences, around 9.1% found once. Sequencing input: PBMCs, sequenced either directly or after in vitro stimulation (not recorded which). These receptors were obtained from a human donor in good health (CMV status not recorded). Some clones in this sample may be carry-over from other donors' samples.

The chain has TRBV5-4 and TRBJ2-7, with 14 bases identical to TRBD2. The CDR3 is 16 residues long. Germline V lookup: CDR1 SGHNT, CDR2 YYREEE (reference sequence). Trimming took 3 bases from V and 3 from J; bases not matched to a gene: 5. In DNA form, the CDR3 reads TGTGCCAGCAGCTCGGGACTAGCGGGGGACCACTACGAGCAGTACTTC. Encoded protein: CASSSGLAGDHYEQYF.

The V and J genes are TRBV5-4 and TRBJ2-3; D remains unclear. The CDR3 has 13 amino acids. Trimming left V 6 bases short and J 0 bases short, with 8 bases between. Germline assignment: CDR1 SGHNT and CDR2 YYREEE (reference sequence). CDR3: CASISRSTDTQYF. Here the CDR3 DNA reads TGTGCCAGCATCTCTAGGAGCACAGATACGCAGTATTTT.

This clonotype has a count of ten or more. The chain has TRBV7-2 and TRBJ1-5, with D possibly TRBD1 on 6 matching bases. Germline-derived CDR1 and CDR2 are SGHTA and FQGNSA. The V gene lost 1 base and the J gene lost 5 bases, with 9 bases spanning the gap. This CDR3 region has 14 residues. The CDR3 DNA reads TGTGCCAGCAGCTTAGAAGGGGGTGATCAGCCCCAGCATTTT. It codes for CASSLEGGDQPQHF.

This clonotype has a single count. The chain combines TRBV6-8 with TRBJ2-2; D remains unclear. With 2 bases removed from V and 6 bases from J, the gap between germline ends came to 13 bases. CDR3 size: 15 residues. Germline V lookup: CDR1 MNHGY, CDR2 SAAAGT. CDR3 in DNA: TGTGCCAGCAGTTACCGAAACCCGATACCCGGGGAGCTGTTTTTT. It specifies CASSYRNPIPGELFF.

This rearrangement joins TRBV7-2 to TRBJ1-5; 10 bases are shared with TRBD1. Trimming cost V 0 bases and J 8 bases; bases outside gene matches: 1. CDR3 size: 14 residues. CDR1 is SGHTA, CDR2 FQGNSA, per germline. The CDR3 nucleotides are TGTGCCAGCAGCTTAGCGGGACAGGGGAAGCCCCAGCATTTT. It encodes CASSLAGQGKPQHF. Supplemented by reference TRBV7-2 and TRBJ1-5, the full variable domain reads GAGVSQSPSNKVTEKGKDVELRCDPISGHTALYWYRQSLGQGLEFLIYFQGNSAPDKSGLPSDRFSAERTGGSVSTLTIQRTQQEDSAVYLCASSLAGQGKPQHFGDGTRLSIL.

This clonotype was counted ten times or more. The chain recombines TRBV7-2 with TRBJ1-3, with D possibly TRBD1 on 6 matching bases. V was clipped by 2 bases and J by 0 bases, with 20 bases between them. CDR3 length: 19 residues. Germline V gene sequence: CDR1 SGHTA, CDR2 FQGNSA. The CDR3 DNA reads as TGTGCCAGCAGCTTAATTGGGGCAGGGGCCCCCGTCTCTGGAAACACCATATATTTT. Translating it yields CASSLIGAGAPVSGNTIYF.

The table lists this clonotype with many counts. The CDR3 protein is CASSPPTGVQETQYF. Here the CDR3 DNA reads TGTGCCAGCAGCCCACCGACAGGGGTACAAGAGACCCAGTACTTC. The chain is built from TRBV6-1 and TRBJ2-5; 8 nucleotides agree with TRBD1. The CDR3 has 15 amino acids. V trimming: 6 bases; J trimming: 2 bases; junction bases outside the gene matches: 8. Germline-derived CDR1 and CDR2 are MNHNS and SASEGT.

This clonotype showed up many times. The chain joins TRBV12-3 or TRBV12-4 to TRBJ2-5, with D tentatively TRBD2 (5 bases). The CDR3 is made up of 15 amino acids. Trimming cost V 2 bases and J 4 bases, with 14 bases left between them. CDR3 coding DNA: TGTGCCAGCAGTTTAATGGCGGAGGCGGGAGAGACCCAGTACTTC. Protein product: CASSLMAEAGETQYF.

This clonotype was recorded at least ten times. The CDR3 nucleotides read TGTGCCAGCAGTTTAATAGGGAATGGAAACACCATATATTTT. It specifies CASSLIGNGNTIYF. J is TRBJ1-3 and V is TRBV7-2; D not certain. Trimming cost V 6 bases and J 3 bases, with 12 bases left between them. This CDR3 is built from 14 residues. CDR1 and CDR2 from the germline V gene are SGHTA and FQGNSA.

This clonotype has a handful of counts. The chain links TRBV19 to TRBJ1-1, with TRBD1 matching over 9 bases. The CDR3 is made up of 17 amino acids. The germline V gene has CDR1 LNHDA and CDR2 SQIVND (reference sequence). V shed 4 bases and J 5 bases; nucleotides not matched to a gene: 14. The CDR3 DNA reads as TGTGCCAGTAGTAGTCCACAGGGGGCTAAACAAAAAACTGAAGCTTTCTTT. It encodes CASSSPQGAKQKTEAFF.

By its share, this clonotype is medium-sized. The chain joins TRBV4-1 to TRBJ2-1, with 13 nucleotides matching TRBD2. CDR1 MGHRA and CDR2 YSYEKL come from the germline V gene. CDR3 length: 17 amino acids. The V gene end was trimmed by 1 base and the J gene end by 4 bases; junction bases not matched to a gene: 4. The DNA of the CDR3 is TGCGCCAGCAGCCAAGTGACTAGCGGGAGGTCATACAATGAGCAGTTCTTC. It encodes CASSQVTSGRSYNEQFF.

The gene calls are TRBV27 and TRBJ1-1; D may be TRBD1 (5 bases). The CDR3 runs 15 residues. The V end lost 4 bases, the J end lost 1 base, and 13 bases lay between the germline ends. Germline CDR1 MNHEY, CDR2 SMNVEV (reference sequence). This CDR3 is CASSSRGAGNTEAFF. The DNA for the CDR3 is TGTGCCAGCAGTTCGCGGGGCGCAGGGAACACTGAAGCTTTCTTT.

This clonotype has at least ten counts. V gene TRBV7-2 combines with J gene TRBJ2-1, with D perhaps TRBD1 (7 bases). The CDR3 length is 15 residues. CDR1 and CDR2 from the germline V gene are SGHTA and FQGNSA. Trimming pared 5 bases from V and 1 base from J, leaving 12 bases between. CDR3 in DNA: TGTGCCAGCAGCCGCGGGACAGAATCCTACAATGAGCAGTTCTTC. Encoded protein: CASSRGTESYNEQFF.